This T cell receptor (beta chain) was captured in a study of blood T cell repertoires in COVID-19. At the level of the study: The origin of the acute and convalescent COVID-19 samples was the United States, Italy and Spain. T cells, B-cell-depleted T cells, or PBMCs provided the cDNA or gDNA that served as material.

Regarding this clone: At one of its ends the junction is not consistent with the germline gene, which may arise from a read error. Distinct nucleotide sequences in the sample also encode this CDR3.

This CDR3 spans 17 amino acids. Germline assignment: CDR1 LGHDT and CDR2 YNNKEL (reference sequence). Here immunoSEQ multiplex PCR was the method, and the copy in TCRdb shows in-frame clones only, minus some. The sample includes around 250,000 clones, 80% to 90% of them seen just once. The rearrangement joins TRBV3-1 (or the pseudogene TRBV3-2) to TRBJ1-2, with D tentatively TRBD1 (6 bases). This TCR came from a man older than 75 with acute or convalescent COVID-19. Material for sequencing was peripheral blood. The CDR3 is CASSPVLNPQGNSGYTF. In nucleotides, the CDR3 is TGTGCCAGCAGCCCAGTCCTCAACCCACAGGGAAATAGTGGCTACACCTTT.